Detailed here is one T cell receptor (beta chain). The antigen remains undetermined. The sample comes from a study of cytomegalovirus exposure and HLA in healthy donors. General study points: Follow-up analysis seemed to connect common viral pathogens with several of the most significant clusters identified. With DRB1 most and HLA-C fewest, TCR association rates differed between HLA loci in a later analysis. Researchers reported in a later analysis that a missense DCLRE1C variant was tied to TCR beta V- and J-gene trimming.

In the PCR, 60 Vbeta and 13 Jbeta primers were used. Sequenced by immunoSEQ multiplex PCR; TCRdb stores in-frame clones only, minus some. The sample records approximately 44,000 clones, 60% to 80% being singletons. This TCR was recovered from a man aged 25-45 years in good health and CMV-seronegative. Sequencing was performed on PBMCs.

The CDR3 loop reads CASSRWTSGASGANVLTF. The CDR3 bases are TGTGCCAGCAGCCGCTGGACTAGCGGGGCCTCTGGGGCCAACGTCCTGACTTTC. The rearrangement links TRBV11-2 to TRBJ2-6, with 12 bases aligning to TRBD2. Germline CDR1 SGHAT, CDR2 FQNNGV. Losses at the gene ends were 5 bases for V and 0 bases for J; bases not matched to a gene: 5. This CDR3 has 18 residues.